This T cell receptor (beta chain) was identified during a study of Ad26.COV2.S vaccination and SARS-CoV-2 variants. Data came from immunoSEQ multiplex PCR; TCRdb stores just in-frame clones and leaves some out. Among 300,000 to 400,000 clones, about 82% were seen once, and the ten largest hold more than 1.5%. Germline V lookup: CDR1 SGDLS, CDR2 YYNGEE. V was shortened by 2 bases and J by 4 bases, with 13 bases between the two germline ends. The CDR3 has 15 amino acids. Treatment given: around 19 received Ad26.COV2.S at low or high dose, single or two shots; about 5 received placebo; per-sample allocation not given. Repertoires come from day 63 after the first vaccine or placebo injection. A Boston donor was an adult aged 18-55 years.

The rearrangement links TRBV9 to TRBJ1-3, with a weak D call TRBD1 (5 bases). Source: peripheral blood, taken in a trial of Ad26.COV2.S vaccine versus placebo. This TCR derives from a person between 18 and 65 years old who received the Ad26.COV2.S COVID-19 vaccine or a placebo. The CDR3 sequence: CASSVDGAGGNTIYF. The CDR3 bases are TGTGCCAGCAGCGTTGATGGGGCTGGGGGAAACACCATATATTTT.